The 5 T cell receptor beta chains below all came from one sample that was sequenced in a study of T cell repertoires in cytomegalovirus infection. TCRdb reprocessed the reads via MiXCR and lists one record per CDR3 protein. The sample lists about 920,000 distinct CDR3 sequences, approximately 31% seen once, with under 15% in the top ten. These receptors have no known antigen. Sequenced material: cultured CD8+ T cells from PBMCs, taken from culture after CMV antigen stimulation. The receptors stem from a human donor in good health (CMV status not recorded). Some clones in this sample may be carry-over from other donors' samples.

This clonotype has at least ten counts. The chain carries TRBV7-8 and TRBJ2-3; D possibly uses TRBD1 or TRBD2 (6 bases each). This CDR3 comprises 15 residues. The germline gives CDR1 SGHVS, CDR2 FQNEAQ. V was clipped by 5 bases and J by 7 bases, with 19 bases between them. CDR3 bases: TGTGCCAGCAGCGGGGGGTGGGGGGCCCCAAATACGCAGTATTTT. This encodes CASSGGWGAPNTQYF.

In DNA, the CDR3 is TGTGCCAGCAGTGGACAGGGGGATGGCTACACCTTC. Translation: CASSGQGDGYTF. V is TRBV7-9 and J is TRBJ1-2; 10 nucleotides agree with TRBD1. Germline V CDR1 and CDR2: SEHNR, FQNEAQ (reference sequence). J was trimmed by 6 bases and V by 6 bases; bases with no gene match: 1. CDR3 length equals 12 residues.

This clonotype has at least ten counts. This chain joins TRBV7-6 and TRBJ2-5, with 9 positions matching TRBD1. The CDR3 covers 15 residues. Germline CDR1 SGHVS, CDR2 FNYEAQ. J was trimmed by 4 bases and V by 5 bases; bases with no gene match: 8. CDR3 sequence reads: CASSAQTGGTETQYF. CDR3 sequence (DNA): TGTGCCAGCAGCGCACAGACAGGGGGGACAGAGACCCAGTACTTC.

CDR3 in DNA: TGTGCCAGCACAGCGGGACAGGACTATTCACCCCTCCACTTT. Translated, it gives CASTAGQDYSPLHF. The genes are TRBV2 and TRBJ1-6, with 8 bases aligning to TRBD1. The CDR3 has 14 amino acids. Trimming cost V 7 bases and J 8 bases; bases outside gene matches: 7. Looked up from germline, CDR1 is SNHLY and CDR2 is FYNNEI.

The CDR3 is CASSLVPTTDTQYF. The CDR3 bases are TGTGCCAGCAGCTTGGTTCCCACAACAGATACGCAGTATTTT. The chain links TRBV5-5 to TRBJ2-3, with unresolved D. The germline V and J ends were trimmed by 0 bases and 3 bases, with 8 bases remaining between them. Germline assignment: CDR1 SGHKS and CDR2 YYEKEE (reference sequence). This CDR3 is 14 amino acids long.